Following are 9 T cell receptor beta chains from one sample sequenced in a study of identical twins. TCRdb re-derived calls from the 5' RACE reads in MiXCR, one entry per CDR3 protein. The table records around 370,000 distinct CDR3 sequences, about 10% of them present only once. The sequencing sample was made of naive T cells sorted from blood. Every receptor here comes from a woman in her 50s in good health.

The chain uses TRBV4-2 and TRBJ2-1; 8 nucleotides align to TRBD2. The V segment lost 4 bases and the J segment 4 bases; nucleotides outside the gene matches: 15. This CDR3 spans 18 amino acids. Germline V CDR1 and CDR2: LGHNA, YNFKEQ. The CDR3 sequence: CASSPNFPGLVWYNEQFF. In DNA, the CDR3 is TGTGCCAGCAGCCCTAACTTCCCGGGACTAGTTTGGTACAATGAGCAGTTCTTC.

The CDR3 region has the DNA TGTGCCAGTACTAGCGGGAGGGCCACAGATACGCAGTATTTT. Amino acid sequence: CASTSGRATDTQYF. V and J are TRBV3-1 and TRBJ2-3; TRBD2 matches at 13 bases. The ends lost 9 bases at V and 2 bases at J; junction bases unmatched: 2. The CDR3 covers 14 residues. The germline V gene has CDR1 LGHDT and CDR2 YNNKEL (reference sequence).

In this sample, this clonotype turned up many times. The chain couples TRBV12-3 or TRBV12-4 to TRBJ2-7; tentatively, D is TRBD2 (7 bases). The CDR3 runs 14 residues. V was trimmed by 1 base and J by 12 bases, leaving 19 bases between them. CDR3 nucleotides: TGTGCCAGCAGTTTAGGTTCGGGGGGCCGGGGCGTGTACTTC. Translating it yields CASSLGSGGRGVYF.

The chain combines TRBV5-1 with TRBJ1-1, with 9 nucleotides matching TRBD1. Trimming at V came to 4 bases and at J to 11 bases, leaving 9 bases not matched to a gene. This CDR3 spans 13 amino acids. CDR1 is SGHRS, CDR2 YFSETQ, per germline. CDR3 sequence (DNA): TGCGCCAGCAGCCAAACAGGGGGCGCGACTGCTTTCTTT. Encoded protein: CASSQTGGATAFF.

The J gene is TRBJ1-1, the V gene TRBV5-1; TRBD1 is a possible D gene (5 bases). CDR3 length: 16 residues. Trimming took off 3 bases at V and 0 bases at J, with 15 bases between the two ends. Per the germline V gene, CDR1 is SGHRS and CDR2 is YFSETQ. In nucleotides, the CDR3 is TGCGCCAGCAGCTCAGGGATGGTTATGCTGAACACTGAAGCTTTCTTT. Its protein is CASSSGMVMLNTEAFF.

The chain employs TRBV12-3 or TRBV12-4 and TRBJ2-4, with D possibly being TRBD2 (7 bases). This CDR3 region has 13 residues. V shed 5 bases and J shed 10 bases, with 15 bases lying between them. The CDR3, as DNA: TGTGCCAGCAGTCCGACGGGGGGCCTAATTCAGTACTTC. As protein: CASSPTGGLIQYF.

This rearrangement joins TRBV11-2 to TRBJ1-2; possible D gene TRBD1, 5 bases. This CDR3 has 15 residues. Trimming cost V 6 bases and J 7 bases, with 21 bases left between them. Germline V gene data show CDR1 as SGHAT and CDR2 as FQNNGV. CDR3 sequence: CASRKLSAGRGGYTF. The CDR3 DNA reads TGTGCCAGCAGAAAATTGAGCGCAGGGCGCGGTGGCTACACCTTC.

This clonotype has a count of ten or more. This rearrangement joins TRBV5-1 to TRBJ2-7; no clear D gene. Germline V gene sequence: CDR1 SGHRS, CDR2 YFSETQ. Trimming removed 4 bases from V and 1 base from J, with 12 bases in between. This CDR3 has 14 amino acids. The CDR3 coding sequence is TGCGCCAGCAGCCAAGGTAGCCAGTCCTACGAGCAGTACTTC. Translating gives CASSQGSQSYEQYF.

This clonotype appeared a few times. V usage is TRBV3-1 and J usage is TRBJ2-1; no clear D. V lost 11 bases and J lost 5, with 10 bases in between. The CDR3 has 11 residues. CDR1 and CDR2 (germline): LGHDT, YNNKEL (reference sequence). The CDR3 sequence: CAPPVDNEQFF. DNA for the CDR3: TGTGCCCCCCCCGTGGACAATGAGCAGTTCTTC.